Listed below are T cell receptor beta chains from one sample, sequenced in a study of vaccination effects on CD4 cells after COVID-19. These receptors' antigens are unknown. Produced via immunoSEQ multiplex PCR; TCRdb's table is partial and in-frame only. The sample holds fewer than 25,000 clones; over 55% are singletons and the top ten take around 13%. The sample consisted of CD4+ T cells from PBMCs cultured with HCoV-OC43 spike peptides, taken before COVID-19 vaccination. These receptors all come from a human donor who received a COVID-19 vaccine. Each CDR3 is given with its conserved first and last residue. The D gene is left open where the match is weak. Clone size is given for some rows only: seen once, a few or many times, or a class if the clone is expanded.

D	V	size	length	J	DNA	CDR3
.	TRBV18	.	13	TRBJ1-6	TGTGCCAGCTCACCACCGGGTTTTCCACCCCTCCACTTT	CASSPPGFPPLHF
TRBD1	TRBV23-1	.	14	TRBJ1-1	TGCGCCAGCAGTCACCTAACAGGGGAAACTGAAGCTTTCTTT	CASSHLTGETEAFF
.	TRBV19	.	13	TRBJ2-7	TGTGCCAGTAGTGCAGCTATGGACTACGAGCAGTACTTC	CASSAAMDYEQYF
.	TRBV9	.	15	TRBJ1-4	TGTGCCAGCAGCGTAGGTTCCTTGGGGAATGAAAAACTGTTTTTT	CASSVGSLGNEKLFF
TRBD1	TRBV19	.	14	TRBJ1-3	TGTGCCAGTAGGTCCCGGGACAGGGGGAACACCATATATTTT	CASRSRDRGNTIYF
TRBD1	TRBV25-1	few	12	TRBJ2-7	TGTGCCAGCGGACAGGGTTACTACGAGCAGTACTTC	CASGQGYYEQYF
.	TRBV14	once	13	TRBJ1-2	TGTGCCAGCGGTGGACGTGCCCTCTATGGCTACACCTTC	CASGGRALYGYTF
.	TRBV5-4	.	13	TRBJ1-4	TGTGCCAGCAGCCTACAGGGTGGAGAAAAACTGTTTTTT	CASSLQGGEKLFF
.	TRBV3-1/TRBV3-2	few	15	TRBJ1-1	TGTGCCAGCAGCCAAGATTCTCAGGGGAACACTGAAGCTTTCTTT	CASSQDSQGNTEAFF
TRBD2	TRBV3-1/TRBV3-2	.	15	TRBJ2-7	TGTGCCAGCAGCCAACTAGCGGGAAGGCCCTACGAGCAGTACTTC	CASSQLAGRPYEQYF
.	TRBV7-2	.	18	TRBJ2-1	TGTGCCAGCAGCTTACCCCGGGAAGGGATGACATCTTACAATGAGCAGTTCTTC	CASSLPREGMTSYNEQFF
.	TRBV19	.	15	TRBJ1-6	TGTGCCAGTAAGGCCGGAACAGTCACTAATTCACCCCTCCACTTT	CASKAGTVTNSPLHF
.	TRBV29-1	.	15	TRBJ1-5	TGCAGCGTTGGAGAGGGACTTCTGGGCAATCAGCCCCAGCATTTT	CSVGEGLLGNQPQHF
TRBD2	TRBV4-1	.	17	TRBJ2-1	TGCGCCAGCAGCCAAGATCTAACGGGACTAGGCTACAATGAGCAGTTCTTC	CASSQDLTGLGYNEQFF
.	TRBV3-1/TRBV3-2	once	14	TRBJ2-7	TGTGCCAGCAGCCCCAGGGTCGGGTACTACGAGCAGTACTTC	CASSPRVGYYEQYF
.	TRBV3-1/TRBV3-2	.	16	TRBJ1-2	TGTGCCAGCAGACACTCTACGAATAGGGGGGGATATGGCTACACCTTC	CASRHSTNRGGYGYTF
.	TRBV25-1	few	14	TRBJ2-7	TGTGCCAGCAGTGAAGGACAGAGTGCGGGGGAGCAGTACTTC	CASSEGQSAGEQYF
.	TRBV6-4	few	16	TRBJ2-1	TGTGCCAGCAGTGACACTTCGGGGGTAGGCTACAATGAGCAGTTCTTC	CASSDTSGVGYNEQFF
TRBD1	TRBV6-5	.	15	TRBJ2-3	TGTGCCAGCAGTCCGGGACAGACGACCGCAGATACGCAGTATTTT	CASSPGQTTADTQYF
TRBD1	TRBV4-2	.	16	TRBJ2-5	TGTGCCAGCAGCCAAGATTGGGCAGGGGGTCGAGAGACCCAGTACTTC	CASSQDWAGGRETQYF
TRBD1	TRBV10-2	.	13	TRBJ1-1	TGCGCCATCTCGCGGGACAGGAACACTGAAGCTTTCTTT	CAISRDRNTEAFF
.	TRBV6-5	.	15	TRBJ1-1	TGTGCCAGCAGCAAACTCCCAGGGTTGGGGACTGAAGCTTTCTTT	CASSKLPGLGTEAFF
TRBD1	TRBV10-1	.	13	TRBJ1-2	TGCGCCAGCAGCCCCGGGACAGGTCGATCTACGACCTTC	CASSPGTGRSTTF
.	TRBV27	.	13	TRBJ2-3	TGTGCCAGCAGTTTCCAGGTCACAGATACGCAGTATTTT	CASSFQVTDTQYF
.	TRBV9	.	13	TRBJ2-2	TGTGCCAGCAGCCCAAGACCCACCGGGGAGCTGTTTTTT	CASSPRPTGELFF
TRBD1	TRBV6-5	few	15	TRBJ2-2	TGTGCCAGCAGTTACGGGGACAGGGGAGGGGGGGAGCTGTTTTTT	CASSYGDRGGGELFF
.	TRBV18	few	11	TRBJ2-7	TGTGCCAGCTCACCTGACATTCAGCAGTACTTC	CASSPDIQQYF
.	TRBV27	.	14	TRBJ2-3	TGTGCCAGCAGTCCGCGACTAGACACAGATACGCAGTATTTT	CASSPRLDTDTQYF
TRBD1	TRBV19	.	14	TRBJ1-1	TGTGCCAGTAGTATGCAGGGGGCGAACACTGAAGCTTTCTTT	CASSMQGANTEAFF
.	TRBV5-5	.	12	TRBJ1-2	TGTGCCAGCAGCTTGGACAGTTATGGCTACACCTTC	CASSLDSYGYTF